A single sample is the source of the 21 T cell receptor beta chains below, sequenced in a study of blood T cell repertoires in COVID-19. Some clones are missing from TCRdb's copy, which holds only in-frame ones; the method was immunoSEQ multiplex PCR. This table has more than 150,000 clones, just over 85% appearing once. Sequencing input: peripheral blood. These TCRs come from a man aged 50 or older with active or convalescent COVID-19.

The V call is TRBV19, the J call TRBJ1-2, with TRBD1 matching over 10 bases. From germline, CDR1 is LNHDA and CDR2 SQIVND (reference sequence). J gave up 4 bases and V 6 bases, and 11 bases lay outside the gene matches. The CDR3 extends over 16 amino acids. This CDR3 reads CASRTLGGQGLYGYTF. The DNA for the CDR3 is TGTGCCAGTAGGACTCTCGGGGGACAGGGGCTCTATGGCTACACCTTC.

This rearrangement joins TRBV14 to TRBJ1-2; 11 bases fit TRBD1. This CDR3 is 14 amino acids long. The germline V gene encodes CDR1 SGHDN and CDR2 FVKESK. V lost 5 bases, J lost 7 bases, and 6 bases stayed unmatched. The CDR3: CASSDRTGGFGYTF. The CDR3 DNA follows: TGTGCCAGCAGCGACAGGACAGGGGGCTTTGGCTACACCTTC. The full variable domain, with the rest looked up from reference TRBV14 and TRBJ1-2, is EAGVTQFPSHSVIEKGQTVTLRCDPISGHDNLYWYRRVMGKEIKFLLHFVKESKQDESGMPNNRFLAERTGGTYSTLKVQPAELEDSGVYFCASSDRTGGFGYTFGSGTRLTVV.

The chain recombines TRBV19 with TRBJ1-4; D perhaps matches TRBD1 (5 bases). This CDR3 is built from 14 residues. The germline V gene has CDR1 LNHDA and CDR2 SQIVND (reference sequence). Trimming took 1 base from V and 3 from J, leaving 6 bases between them. CDR3 region: CASSIGRANEKLFF. DNA of the CDR3: TGTGCCAGTAGTATAGGCAGGGCTAATGAAAAACTGTTTTTT.

The chain has TRBV4-1 and TRBJ2-1, with TRBD2 identical over 7 bases. Trimming at V came to 5 bases and at J to 1 base, leaving 5 bases not matched to a gene. CDR3 length: 15 residues. Germline V lookup: CDR1 MGHRA, CDR2 YSYEKL. CDR3 in amino acids: CASSRGGRSYNEQFF. CDR3 sequence (DNA): TGCGCCAGCAGCAGGGGCGGGAGATCCTACAATGAGCAGTTCTTC.

The J gene is TRBJ2-3, the V gene TRBV6-5, with D possibly being TRBD2 (6 bases). There are 16 residues in the CDR3. The germline V gene encodes CDR1 MNHEY and CDR2 SVGAGI. V was trimmed by 0 bases and J by 0 bases, leaving 10 bases between them. CDR3 amino acids: CASSYSGGRSTDTQYF. CDR3 bases: TGTGCCAGCAGTTACTCTGGAGGGAGGAGCACAGATACGCAGTATTTT.

This clone was seen a few times. V gene TRBV5-1 combines with J gene TRBJ2-3; tentatively, D is TRBD2 (6 bases). The germline gives CDR1 SGHRS, CDR2 YFSETQ. CDR3 length: 15 amino acids. Trimming cost V 0 bases and J 3 bases, with 11 bases left between them. CDR3: CASSLDGTPTDTQYF. CDR3 nucleotide sequence: TGCGCCAGCAGCTTGGACGGGACTCCTACAGATACGCAGTATTTT. The entire variable domain, with the rest obtained from reference TRBV5-1 and TRBJ2-3, is as follows: KAGVTQTPRYLIKTRGQQVTLSCSPISGHRSVSWYQQTPGQGLQFLFEYFSETQRNKGNFPGRFSGRQFSNSRSEMNVSTLELGDSALYLCASSLDGTPTDTQYFGPGTRLTVL.

The chain is built from TRBV2 and TRBJ2-2; D is perhaps TRBD2 (6 bases). Germline V CDR1 and CDR2: SNHLY, FYNNEI. The CDR3 extends over 15 amino acids. V lost 4 bases and J lost 1, with 10 bases in between. CDR3 amino acids: CASSAVGGNTGELFF. The CDR3 region has the DNA TGTGCCAGCAGTGCTGTGGGGGGGAACACCGGGGAGCTGTTTTTT.

The chain is built from TRBV5-6 and TRBJ1-5, with 8 bases identical to TRBD1. From germline, CDR1 is SGHDT and CDR2 YYEEEE. Germline trimming cut 7 bases from V and 4 bases from J; bases unmatched to any gene: 13. The CDR3 covers 16 residues. CDR3 amino acids: CASGFMGQGANQPQHF. Written as DNA, the CDR3 is TGTGCCAGCGGGTTTATGGGTCAGGGGGCAAATCAGCCCCAGCATTTT.

V gene TRBV20-1 combines with J gene TRBJ2-1, with 9 nucleotides matching TRBD2. The CDR3 extends over 15 amino acids. V dropped 3 bases and J dropped 0; count of bases not matched to a gene: 3. The germline CDR1 and CDR2 sequences are DFQATT and SNEGSKA (reference sequence). In DNA form, the CDR3 reads TGCAGTGCTAGTCGTAGCGGGAGCTCCTACAATGAGCAGTTCTTC. It specifies CSASRSGSSYNEQFF.

The J gene is TRBJ2-7, the V gene TRBV6-2 or TRBV6-3, with 7 bases aligning to TRBD2. The CDR3 has 15 amino acids. Per germline, CDR1 MNHEY and CDR2 SVGEGT. The V segment lost 4 bases and the J segment 3 bases; nucleotides outside the gene matches: 9. This CDR3 reads CASSSLQRDYYEQYF. The DNA for the CDR3 is TGTGCCAGCAGTTCCCTGCAGCGGGATTACTACGAGCAGTACTTC.

This clone was seen a handful of times. The V and J genes are TRBV5-6 and TRBJ2-7, with 7 bases fitting TRBD2. Per the germline V gene, CDR1 is SGHDT and CDR2 is YYEEEE. After removal of 0 bases from V and 7 bases from J, the junction contained 10 bases not matched to a gene. CDR3 size: 15 residues. CDR3: CASSLAEIGRREQYF. The CDR3 DNA reads as TGTGCCAGCAGCTTGGCGGAGATCGGGAGGAGAGAGCAGTACTTC. The variable domain in full, with the rest retrieved from reference TRBV5-6 and TRBJ2-7, is DAGVTQSPTHLIKTRGQQVTLRCSPKSGHDTVSWYQQALGQGPQFIFQYYEEEERQRGNFPDRFSGHQFPNYSSELNVNALLLGDSALYLCASSLAEIGRREQYFGPGTRLTVT.

V and J are TRBV5-1 and TRBJ1-3, with 8 bases fitting TRBD1. Per the germline V gene, CDR1 is SGHRS and CDR2 is YFSETQ. The V gene end was trimmed by 4 bases and the J gene end by 2 bases; junction bases not matched to a gene: 5. The CDR3 spans 15 residues. CDR3 sequence: CASSRTGRAGNTIYF. The CDR3 nucleotides are TGCGCCAGCAGCCGGACAGGGAGAGCTGGAAACACCATATATTTT.

V usage is TRBV7-2 and J usage is TRBJ2-2, with 8 bases that match TRBD2. The CDR3 sequence is 15 residues long. Germline V CDR1 and CDR2: SGHTA, FQGNSA. The V and J ends lost 2 bases and 6 bases, in that order; junction bases with no gene match: 5. The CDR3 sequence is CASSLTSGVSGELFF. Here the CDR3 DNA reads TGTGCCAGCAGCTTAACTAGCGGAGTGTCCGGGGAGCTGTTTTTT. The full variable domain, completed using reference TRBV7-2 and TRBJ2-2, is GAGVSQSPSNKVTEKGKDVELRCDPISGHTALYWYRQSLGQGLEFLIYFQGNSAPDKSGLPSDRFSAERTGGSVSTLTIQRTQQEDSAVYLCASSLTSGVSGELFFGEGSRLTVL.

This chain links TRBV18 with TRBJ2-7; tentatively, D is TRBD1 (5 bases). The CDR3 has 14 amino acids. Looked up from germline, CDR1 is KGHSH and CDR2 is LQKENI. Trimming took 4 bases from V and 6 from J, leaving 16 bases between them. The CDR3 region has the DNA TGTGCCAGCTCACGGGGCACGCCCCGGGCCGAGCAGTACTTC. This encodes CASSRGTPRAEQYF. The full variable domain, rest sourced from reference TRBV18 and TRBJ2-7, is NAGVMQNPRHLVRRRGQEARLRCSPMKGHSHVYWYRQLPEEGLKFMVYLQKENIIDESGMPKERFSAEFPKEGPSILRIQQVVRGDSAAYFCASSRGTPRAEQYFGPGTRLTVT.

The V gene is TRBV5-8, the J gene TRBJ2-5, with D uncertain. The CDR3 runs 15 residues. Trimming took off 0 bases at V and 5 bases at J, with 14 bases between the two ends. CDR1 and CDR2 (germline): SGHTS, YDEGEE. The CDR3, as DNA: TGTGCCAGCAGCTTGGATGGAGTTTCGTGGGAGACCCAGTACTTC. It is translated as CASSLDGVSWETQYF.

V is TRBV7-8 and J is TRBJ2-3, with 8 positions matching TRBD1. The trim removed 5 bases at V and 7 bases at J, leaving 11 bases unmatched. CDR1 SGHVS and CDR2 FQNEAQ come from the germline V gene. The CDR3 covers 15 residues. The CDR3 loop is CASSKGGQGAYTQYF. The CDR3, as DNA: TGTGCCAGCAGCAAGGGTGGGCAGGGGGCTTATACGCAGTATTTT.

This clone was observed a few times. This CDR3 reads CASSVNRGPNQPQHF. For the CDR3, the DNA is TGTGCCAGCAGTGTTAACAGGGGCCCCAATCAGCCCCAGCATTTT. The J gene is TRBJ1-5, the V gene TRBV6-4; 7 bases align to TRBD1. The CDR3 is 15 residues long. Germline V gene lookup returns CDR1 MRHNA and CDR2 SNTAGT. The junction had 6 bases not matched to a gene; V was cut back by 4 bases and J by 3 bases.

This clone was picked up one time. The chain carries TRBV6-2 or TRBV6-3 and TRBJ2-7; tentative D call: TRBD1 (6 bases). CDR1 is MNHEY and CDR2 is SVGEGT in the germline V gene. Trimming left V 2 bases short and J 1 base short, with 12 bases between. This CDR3 is built from 15 residues. The chain's CDR3 is CASSYKRQASYEQYF. The CDR3 nucleotides are TGTGCCAGCAGTTACAAGAGACAGGCGTCCTACGAGCAGTACTTC.

The rearrangement joins TRBV6-4 to TRBJ2-1, with D possibly matching TRBD1 (6 bases). V was cut by 4 bases and J by 5 bases, with 15 bases left in between. This CDR3 region has 15 residues. Germline loops: CDR1 MRHNA, CDR2 SNTAGT. CDR3: CASSGTTGYDNEQFF. CDR3 in DNA: TGTGCCAGCAGTGGCACAACAGGGTACGACAATGAGCAGTTCTTC.

The chain couples TRBV5-1 to TRBJ1-2, with no clear D. Deletions cut 0 bases from V and 5 bases from J, with 14 bases between. This CDR3 is 15 amino acids long. Germline V lookup: CDR1 SGHRS, CDR2 YFSETQ. The CDR3 protein is CASSLEGPPGYGYTF. The CDR3 DNA reads TGCGCCAGCAGCTTGGAGGGCCCTCCGGGGTATGGCTACACCTTC.

This sequence joins TRBV6-1 and TRBJ2-1, with D unresolved. Trimming removed 3 bases from V and 0 bases from J, with 9 bases in between. The CDR3 sequence is 15 residues long. Germline-derived CDR1 and CDR2 are MNHNS and SASEGT. The CDR3 DNA reads as TGTGCCAGCAGTGAGTTACAAAGCTCCTACAATGAGCAGTTCTTC. This translates into CASSELQSSYNEQFF.